This paragraph covers one T cell receptor beta chain sequence. Its target is not known. These data are taken from a study of T cells in Graves' hyperthyroidism and ophthalmopathy. General study findings and limits: Researchers found most expanded thyroid clonotypes above 0.001 in blood as well.

Isolation of PBMCs was performed on 8.5 to 10 ml fresh peripheral blood. From RNA transcripts, TCR beta CDR3 regions were amplified. The primer set for the first-round RT-PCR of the TCR CDR3 was HTBI. TCRdb called the multiplex PCR reads again in MiXCR, with one record for every CDR3 protein. The profile shows some 760,000 distinct CDR3 sequences, 12% to 15% of them singletons. CDR1 and CDR2 (germline): SEHNR, FQNEAQ (reference sequence). CDR3 length: 14 amino acids. J gave up 6 bases and V 2 bases, and 3 bases lay outside the gene matches. This clonotype was sampled from a woman aged 18 to 35 with Graves' hyperthyroidism. V usage is TRBV7-9 and J usage is TRBJ2-2; the match to TRBD2 covers 7 bases. The sequenced sample was blood. In nucleotides, the CDR3 is TGTGCCAGCAGCTTAAAGCGGGAAGCCGGGGAGCTGTTTTTT. It is translated as CASSLKREAGELFF.